The source of this T cell receptor beta chain is a study of naive and memory T cell subsets. Worth noting for this clonotype: Its target is unknown.

Study-level points and caveats: Potentially, T cell activation and differentiation skew this RNA-based measurement.

Four PCR rounds used nested alpha and beta constant region primers plus the SP2 primer. Blood and skin TCR RNA was reverse transcribed with alpha and beta constant primers. TCRdb re-derived calls from the 5' RACE reads in MiXCR, one entry per CDR3 protein. The sample has about 59,000 distinct CDR3 sequences; under 10% are singletons. The CDR3 loop spans 16 amino acids. The V segment lost 7 bases and the J segment 5 bases; nucleotides outside the gene matches: 8. Germline V gene data show CDR1 as SNHLY and CDR2 as FYNNEI. TCR cDNA received a 3' ligated oligonucleotide that carried a UMI. RNA was extracted from 2.5 to 3 ml of whole blood of healthy adults. Unsorted total RNA, about 1 to 1000 ng, was DNase treated before reverse transcription.

This clonotype originated in a female donor in good health. V and J are TRBV2 and TRBJ2-1; 13 bases match TRBD2. CDR3 in DNA: TGTGCCAGCAAGCCGGGACTAGCGGGGAGAAACAATGAGCAGTTCTTC. Amino acid sequence: CASKPGLAGRNNEQFF.